One and the same sample provided the 13 T cell receptor beta chains below, sequenced in a study of chemoradiotherapy in HPV16-positive cancers. This table comes from immunoSEQ multiplex PCR, and its TCRdb copy is limited to in-frame clones, with some not included. The table lists 5,700 or so clones, roughly 71% of them singletons. Sequenced material: tumor tissue, taken from a patient who underwent chemoradiotherapy. The source is a human donor with HPV-associated anogenital cancer.

This rearrangement joins TRBV5-1 to TRBJ2-3; TRBD1 matches 7 bases. V shed 4 bases and J 0 bases; nucleotides not matched to a gene: 5. Germline CDR1 reads SGHRS; CDR2 reads YFSETQ. The CDR3 is made up of 15 amino acids. Written as DNA, the CDR3 is TGCGCCAGCAGCGGCCAGGGACAGAGCACAGATACGCAGTATTTT. This gives the protein CASSGQGQSTDTQYF.

J is TRBJ2-1 and V is TRBV2; D not resolved. Trimming removed 3 bases from V and 6 bases from J, with 12 bases in between. Germline lookup yields CDR1 SNHLY and CDR2 FYNNEI. This CDR3 region has 14 residues. This CDR3 reads CASSEGNWANEQFF. The CDR3 DNA is TGTGCCAGCAGTGAGGGGAATTGGGCCAATGAGCAGTTCTTC.

This sequence joins TRBV27 and TRBJ2-1; the match to TRBD2 covers 9 bases. V lost 7 bases to trimming and J lost 4 bases; unmatched junction nucleotides: 17. This CDR3 contains 18 residues. Germline V gene data show CDR1 as MNHEY and CDR2 as SMNVEV (reference sequence). The DNA for the CDR3 is TGTGCCAGCAAATTGGGACTAGCTCATAAGGGGACTTACAATGAGCAGTTCTTC. Translation gives CASKLGLAHKGTYNEQFF.

The sample holds a few counts of this clone. This rearrangement joins TRBV19 to TRBJ1-3; D ambiguous. V was trimmed by 3 bases and J by 1 base, leaving 7 bases between them. Germline CDR1 reads LNHDA; CDR2 reads SQIVND (reference sequence). The CDR3 extends over 14 amino acids. DNA of the CDR3: TGTGCCAGTAGTATTTCGGGGTCTGGAAACACCATATATTTT. This encodes CASSISGSGNTIYF.

The chain is built from TRBV25-1 and TRBJ2-2; a possible D gene is TRBD2 (6 bases). Germline loops: CDR1 MGHDK, CDR2 SYGVNS. V was trimmed by 7 bases and J by 3 bases, leaving 12 bases between them. The CDR3 extends over 14 amino acids. This CDR3 reads CASTGDYDTGELFF. The CDR3 coding sequence is TGTGCCAGCACGGGGGATTACGACACCGGGGAGCTGTTTTTT.

The chain couples TRBV30 to TRBJ2-7; D gene uncertain. V lost 4 bases, J lost 6 bases, and 19 bases lay in between. Germline CDR1 GTSNPN, CDR2 SVGIG (reference sequence). This CDR3 contains 14 residues. Written as DNA, the CDR3 is TGTGCCTGGACGACGGCAGACTTCTTTTCCGAGCAGTACTTC. Encoded protein: CAWTTADFFSEQYF.

This chain uses TRBV5-1 with TRBJ2-5; either TRBD1 or TRBD2 may fit D (5 bases each). Trimming cost V 0 bases and J 5 bases, with 14 bases left between them. The CDR3 totals 15 residues. Germline V CDR1 and CDR2: SGHRS, YFSETQ. The CDR3, as DNA: TGCGCCAGCAGCTTGGTAGGAGCCAGGGACGAGACCCAGTACTTC. Translating gives CASSLVGARDETQYF.

This clone was observed a few times. The chain employs TRBV4-3 and TRBJ2-7; D remains unclear. V was trimmed by 0 bases and J by 6 bases, leaving 15 bases between them. The CDR3 loop spans 15 amino acids. Germline CDR1 reads LGHNA; CDR2 reads YSLEER. DNA of the CDR3: TGCGCCAGCAGCCAAGATTTTGAGCCCCCCCGCGAGCAGTACTTC. Translating gives CASSQDFEPPREQYF.

The chain is built from TRBV4-2 and TRBJ2-4, with TRBD2 matching 7 bases. V trimming: 4 bases; J trimming: 1 base; junction bases outside the gene matches: 7. The CDR3 sequence is 16 residues long. The germline gives CDR1 LGHNA, CDR2 YNFKEQ. The CDR3 DNA follows: TGTGCCAGCAGCCTGTTATCGACTAGCGCCAAAAACATTCAGTACTTC. Protein product: CASSLLSTSAKNIQYF.

This rearrangement joins TRBV28 to TRBJ2-7; no clear D gene. Germline V lookup: CDR1 MDHEN, CDR2 SYDVKM. V lost 2 bases to trimming and J lost 4 bases, with 12 bases between them. This CDR3 is 14 amino acids long. CDR3 protein: CASSLDAYTYEQYF. As DNA, the CDR3 is TGTGCCAGCAGTTTAGATGCGTATACTTACGAGCAGTACTTC.

This clone came up a few times. The rearrangement uses TRBV19 and TRBJ1-1; D is perhaps TRBD1 (5 bases). Germline loops: CDR1 LNHDA, CDR2 SQIVND (reference sequence). Trimming took 5 bases from V and 0 from J, leaving 10 bases between them. The CDR3 sequence is 14 residues long. DNA for the CDR3: TGTGCCAGTAGTCGAGACAGTTTGAACACTGAAGCTTTCTTT. Its protein is CASSRDSLNTEAFF.

The V gene is TRBV9, the J gene TRBJ2-1, with 10 bases matching TRBD1. V dropped 1 base and J dropped 4; count of bases not matched to a gene: 2. CDR3 size: 15 residues. The germline CDR1 and CDR2 sequences are SGDLS and YYNGEE. The CDR3 sequence: CASSVRTGGYNEQFF. DNA of the CDR3: TGTGCCAGCAGCGTACGGACAGGGGGTTACAATGAGCAGTTCTTC.

The chain is built from TRBV7-6 and TRBJ2-7; 8 nucleotides agree with TRBD1. Germline lookup yields CDR1 SGHVS and CDR2 FNYEAQ. V trimming: 1 base; J trimming: 2 bases; junction bases outside the gene matches: 16. This CDR3 is built from 19 residues. The CDR3 is CASSLDPRQGPRGTYEQYF. In DNA form, the CDR3 reads TGTGCCAGCAGCTTAGATCCGAGACAGGGGCCGCGGGGAACCTACGAGCAGTACTTC.